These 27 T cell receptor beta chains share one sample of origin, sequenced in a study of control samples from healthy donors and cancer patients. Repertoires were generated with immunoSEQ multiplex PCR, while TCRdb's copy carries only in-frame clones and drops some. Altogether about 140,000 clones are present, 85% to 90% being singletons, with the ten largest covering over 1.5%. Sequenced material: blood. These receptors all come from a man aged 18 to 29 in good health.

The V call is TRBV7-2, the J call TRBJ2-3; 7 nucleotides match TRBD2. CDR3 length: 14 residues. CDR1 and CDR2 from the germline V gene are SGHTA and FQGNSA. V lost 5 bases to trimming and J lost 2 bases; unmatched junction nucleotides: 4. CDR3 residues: CASSPGLDTDTQYF. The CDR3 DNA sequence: TGTGCCAGCAGCCCCGGACTAGACACAGATACGCAGTATTTT.

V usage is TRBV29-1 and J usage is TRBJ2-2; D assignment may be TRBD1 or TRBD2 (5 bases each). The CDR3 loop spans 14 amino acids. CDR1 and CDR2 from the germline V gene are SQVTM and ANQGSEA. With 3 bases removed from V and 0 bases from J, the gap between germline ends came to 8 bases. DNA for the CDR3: TGCAGCGTTGATAGGGGACCGAACACCGGGGAGCTGTTTTTT. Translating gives CSVDRGPNTGELFF.

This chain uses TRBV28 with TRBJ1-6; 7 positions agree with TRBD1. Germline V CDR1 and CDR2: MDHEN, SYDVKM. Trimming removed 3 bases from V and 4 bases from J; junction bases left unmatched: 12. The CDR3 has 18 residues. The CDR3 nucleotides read TGTGCCAGCAGTTTCCTGCAGGGGACAGAATCTTATAATTCACCCCTCCACTTT. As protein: CASSFLQGTESYNSPLHF.

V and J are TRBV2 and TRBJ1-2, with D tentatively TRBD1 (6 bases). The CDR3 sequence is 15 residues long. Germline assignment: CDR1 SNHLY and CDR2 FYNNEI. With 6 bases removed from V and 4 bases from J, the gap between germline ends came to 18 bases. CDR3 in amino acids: CASSLDSLKGYGYTF. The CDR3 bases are TGTGCCAGCAGCTTGGACAGCCTGAAGGGCTATGGCTACACCTTC.

CDR3 sequence: CSAFRGGLNTEAFF. For the CDR3, the DNA is TGCAGCGCTTTTAGGGGAGGGTTGAACACTGAAGCTTTCTTT. The chain joins TRBV29-1 to TRBJ1-1; D is possibly TRBD1 (5 bases). The germline CDR1 and CDR2 sequences are SQVTM and ANQGSEA. The CDR3 runs 14 residues. Trimming left V 7 bases short and J 0 bases short, with 15 bases between. Using reference TRBV29-1 and TRBJ1-1 for the parts outside the CDR3, the full variable domain is SAVISQKPSRDICQRGTSLTIQCQVDSQVTMMFWYRQQPGQSLTLIATANQGSEATYESGFVIDKFPISRPNLTFSTLTVSNMSPEDSSIYLCSAFRGGLNTEAFFGQGTRLTVV.

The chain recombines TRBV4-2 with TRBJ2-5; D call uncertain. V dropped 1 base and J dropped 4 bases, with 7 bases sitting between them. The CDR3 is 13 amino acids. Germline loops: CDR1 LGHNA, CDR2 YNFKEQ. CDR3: CASSQGFRETQYF. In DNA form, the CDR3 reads TGTGCCAGCAGCCAAGGTTTCAGAGAGACCCAGTACTTC.

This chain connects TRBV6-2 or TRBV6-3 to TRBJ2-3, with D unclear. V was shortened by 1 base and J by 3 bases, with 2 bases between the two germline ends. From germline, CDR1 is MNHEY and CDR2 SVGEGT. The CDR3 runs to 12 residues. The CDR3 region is CASSYLTDTQYF. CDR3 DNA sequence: TGTGCCAGCAGTTACTTAACAGATACGCAGTATTTT.

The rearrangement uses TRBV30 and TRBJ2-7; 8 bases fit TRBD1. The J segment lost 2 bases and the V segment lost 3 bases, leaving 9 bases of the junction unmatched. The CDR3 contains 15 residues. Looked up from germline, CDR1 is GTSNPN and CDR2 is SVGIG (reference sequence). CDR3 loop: CAWRRPGTGTYEQYF. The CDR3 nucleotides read TGTGCCTGGAGAAGACCCGGGACAGGCACCTACGAGCAGTACTTC.

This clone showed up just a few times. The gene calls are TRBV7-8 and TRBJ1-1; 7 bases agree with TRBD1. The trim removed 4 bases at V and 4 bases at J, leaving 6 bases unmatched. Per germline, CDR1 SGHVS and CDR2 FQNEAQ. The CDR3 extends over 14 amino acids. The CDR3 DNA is TGTGCCAGCAGCTCCCAGACAGGGAGCACTGAAGCTTTCTTT. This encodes CASSSQTGSTEAFF.

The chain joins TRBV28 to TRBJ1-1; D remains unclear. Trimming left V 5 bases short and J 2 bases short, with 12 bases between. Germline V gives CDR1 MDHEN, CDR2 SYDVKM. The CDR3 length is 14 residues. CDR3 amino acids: CASSLPGKNTEAFF. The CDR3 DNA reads TGTGCCAGCAGTCTCCCCGGGAAAAACACTGAAGCTTTCTTT.

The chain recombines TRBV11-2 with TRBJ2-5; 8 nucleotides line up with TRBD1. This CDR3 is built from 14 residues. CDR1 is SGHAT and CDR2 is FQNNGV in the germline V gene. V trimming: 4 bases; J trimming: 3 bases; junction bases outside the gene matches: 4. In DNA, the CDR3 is TGTGCCAGCAGCTCCGACAGGGGTAAAGAGACCCAGTACTTC. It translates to CASSSDRGKETQYF.

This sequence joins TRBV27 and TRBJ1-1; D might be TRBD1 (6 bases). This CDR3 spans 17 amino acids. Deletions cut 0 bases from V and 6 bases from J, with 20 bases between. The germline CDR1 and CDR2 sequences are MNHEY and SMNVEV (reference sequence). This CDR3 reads CASSLSIPAGRGAEAFF. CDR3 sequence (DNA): TGTGCCAGCAGTTTATCCATTCCGGCCGGAAGGGGGGCTGAAGCTTTCTTT.

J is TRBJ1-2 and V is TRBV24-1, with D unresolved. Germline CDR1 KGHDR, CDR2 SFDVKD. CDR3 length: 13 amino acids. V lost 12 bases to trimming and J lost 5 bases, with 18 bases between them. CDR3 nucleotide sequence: TGTGCCCTCCAACCGGGAGCAAATTATGGCTACACCTTC. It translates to CALQPGANYGYTF.

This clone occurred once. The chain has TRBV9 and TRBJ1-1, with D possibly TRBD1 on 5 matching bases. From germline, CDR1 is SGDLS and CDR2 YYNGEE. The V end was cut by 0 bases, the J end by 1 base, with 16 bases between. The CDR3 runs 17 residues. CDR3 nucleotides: TGTGCCAGCAGCGTAGGGGATGCTGGGAGGGGGAACACTGAAGCTTTCTTT. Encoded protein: CASSVGDAGRGNTEAFF.

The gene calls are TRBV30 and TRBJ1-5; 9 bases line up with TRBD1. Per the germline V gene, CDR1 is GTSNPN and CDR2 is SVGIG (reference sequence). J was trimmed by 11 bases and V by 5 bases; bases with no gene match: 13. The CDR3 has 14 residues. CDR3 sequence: CAWSPGTGKVAQHF. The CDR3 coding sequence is TGTGCCTGGTCTCCGGGGACAGGGAAAGTGGCCCAGCATTTT.

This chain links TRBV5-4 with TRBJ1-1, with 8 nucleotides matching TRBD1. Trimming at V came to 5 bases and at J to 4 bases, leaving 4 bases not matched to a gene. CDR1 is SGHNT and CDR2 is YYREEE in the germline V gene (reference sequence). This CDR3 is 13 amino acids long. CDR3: CASRRTGITEAFF. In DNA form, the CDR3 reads TGTGCCAGCAGACGGACAGGGATCACTGAAGCTTTCTTT.

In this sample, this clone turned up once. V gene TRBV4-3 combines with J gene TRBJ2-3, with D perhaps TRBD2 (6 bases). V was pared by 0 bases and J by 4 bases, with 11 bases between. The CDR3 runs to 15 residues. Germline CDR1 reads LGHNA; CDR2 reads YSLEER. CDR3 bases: TGCGCCAGCAGCCAAGATGGTTGGGGGGCAGATACGCAGTATTTT. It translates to CASSQDGWGADTQYF.

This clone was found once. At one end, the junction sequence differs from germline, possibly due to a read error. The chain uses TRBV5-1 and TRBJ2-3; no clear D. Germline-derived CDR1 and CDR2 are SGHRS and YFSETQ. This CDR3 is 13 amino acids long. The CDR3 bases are TGCGCCAGCAGCTTGGTACCAACAGACACGCAGTATTTT. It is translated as CASSLVPTDTQYF.

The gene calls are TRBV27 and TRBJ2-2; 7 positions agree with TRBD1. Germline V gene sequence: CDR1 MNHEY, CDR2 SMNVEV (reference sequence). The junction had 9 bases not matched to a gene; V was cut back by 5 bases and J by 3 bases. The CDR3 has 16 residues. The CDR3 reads CASSPIQGLDTGELFF. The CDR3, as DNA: TGTGCCAGCAGTCCCATACAGGGGCTCGACACCGGGGAGCTGTTTTTT.

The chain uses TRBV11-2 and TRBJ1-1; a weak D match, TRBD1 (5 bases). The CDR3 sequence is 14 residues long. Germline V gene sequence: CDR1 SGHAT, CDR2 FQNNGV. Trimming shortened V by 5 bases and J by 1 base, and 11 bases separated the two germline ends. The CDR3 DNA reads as TGTGCCAGCAGCCCCGGACATTCGAACACTGAAGCTTTCTTT. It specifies CASSPGHSNTEAFF.

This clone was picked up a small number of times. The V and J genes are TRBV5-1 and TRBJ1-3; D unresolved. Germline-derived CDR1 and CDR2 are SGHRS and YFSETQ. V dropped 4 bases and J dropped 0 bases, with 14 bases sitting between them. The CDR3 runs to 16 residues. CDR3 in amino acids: CASSPLREASGNTIYF. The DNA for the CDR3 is TGCGCCAGCAGCCCACTACGAGAGGCCTCTGGAAACACCATATATTTT.

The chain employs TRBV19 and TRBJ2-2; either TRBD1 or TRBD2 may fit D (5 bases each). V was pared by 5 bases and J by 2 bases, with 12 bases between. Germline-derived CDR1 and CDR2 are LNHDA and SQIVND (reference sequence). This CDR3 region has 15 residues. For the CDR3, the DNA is TGTGCCAGTAGTTTCCGAGGGGTAAACACCGGGGAGCTGTTTTTT. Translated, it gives CASSFRGVNTGELFF.

CDR3 sequence (DNA): TGTGCCAGCCGGCCTAGCGGGGGGGCAAGCACAGATACGCAGTATTTT. This translates into CASRPSGGASTDTQYF. The V and J genes are TRBV4-2 and TRBJ2-3; TRBD2 agrees at 12 bases. Germline loops: CDR1 LGHNA, CDR2 YNFKEQ. V was clipped by 8 bases and J by 0 bases; unmatched bases: 6. The CDR3 sequence is 16 residues long.

DNA for the CDR3: TGTGCCACCAGTGACCCTGACCGCGCGGGGACCCAGTACTTC. It specifies CATSDPDRAGTQYF. The genes are TRBV24-1 and TRBJ2-5; a weak D match, TRBD2 (5 bases). Trimming removed 4 bases from V and 7 bases from J, with 15 bases in between. Germline V gene lookup returns CDR1 KGHDR and CDR2 SFDVKD. CDR3 length equals 14 residues.

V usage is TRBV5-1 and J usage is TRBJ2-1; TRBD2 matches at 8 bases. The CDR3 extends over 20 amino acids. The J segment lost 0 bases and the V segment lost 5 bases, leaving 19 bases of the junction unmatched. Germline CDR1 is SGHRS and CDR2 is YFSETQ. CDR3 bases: TGCGCCAGCAGGCGTCAAACGGTTTCCGCGGGGGGCGGCTCCTACAATGAGCAGTTCTTC. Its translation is CASRRQTVSAGGGSYNEQFF.

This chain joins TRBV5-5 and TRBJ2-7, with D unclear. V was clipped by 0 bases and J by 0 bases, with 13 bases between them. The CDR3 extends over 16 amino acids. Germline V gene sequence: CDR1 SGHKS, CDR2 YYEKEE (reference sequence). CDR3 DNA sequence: TGTGCCAGCAGCTTGGGTGCTAGGACGGCCTCCTACGAGCAGTACTTC. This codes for CASSLGARTASYEQYF.

The CDR3 here is CASSQFPGLAWEQYF. The DNA of the CDR3 is TGCGCCAGCAGCCAATTCCCGGGACTAGCGTGGGAGCAGTACTTC. V usage is TRBV4-3 and J usage is TRBJ2-7, with 10 bases aligning to TRBD2. V lost 2 bases to trimming and J lost 7 bases; unmatched junction nucleotides: 8. CDR1 LGHNA and CDR2 YSLEER come from the germline V gene. The CDR3 sequence is 15 residues long.